A selection of T cell receptor beta chains follows, all from one sample in a study of blood T cell repertoires in COVID-19. Libraries were prepared by immunoSEQ multiplex PCR; TCRdb keeps only in-frame clonotypes and omits some of them. The data show 200,000 to 250,000 clones, around four fifths seen once. Sequencing was performed on peripheral blood. All receptors come from a man aged 25 to 40 with active or convalescent COVID-19. CDR3s include the opening cysteine and the closing phenylalanine or tryptophan. The order of the fields is J gene, V gene, clone size, D gene, CDR3 protein, CDR3 DNA. A D gene is named only where the DNA matches it firmly. The listing skips clone size in some rows; elsewhere it reads once, few, many or a size class.

j_call: TRBJ1-2
v_call: TRBV7-9
clone_size: .
d_call: .
cdr3_aa: CASRSSSGTTNGYTF
cdr3_nt: TGTGCCAGCAGATCAAGTTCCGGGACAACGAATGGCTACACCTTC

j_call: TRBJ1-2
v_call: TRBV25-1
clone_size: .
d_call: .
cdr3_aa: CASSDERGYYGYTF
cdr3_nt: TGTGCCAGCAGTGATGAGAGGGGGTACTATGGCTACACCTTC

j_call: TRBJ2-5
v_call: TRBV11-3
clone_size: .
d_call: TRBD2
cdr3_aa: CASSPGSLGTSVQETQYF
cdr3_nt: TGTGCCAGCAGCCCTGGGTCTTTAGGAACTAGCGTGCAAGAGACCCAGTACTTC

j_call: TRBJ2-3
v_call: TRBV7-2
clone_size: few
d_call: .
cdr3_aa: CASSQEGARAQYF
cdr3_nt: TGTGCCAGCAGCCAGGAGGGGGCCCGGGCGCAGTATTTT

j_call: TRBJ2-3
v_call: TRBV4-1
clone_size: .
d_call: .
cdr3_aa: CASSQDRTVGTDTQYF
cdr3_nt: TGCGCCAGCAGCCAAGATCGAACGGTGGGCACAGATACGCAGTATTTT

j_call: TRBJ1-1
v_call: TRBV4-1
clone_size: .
d_call: TRBD1
cdr3_aa: CASSPIGQGLEAFF
cdr3_nt: TGCGCCAGCAGCCCCATAGGACAGGGCCTTGAAGCTTTCTTT

j_call: TRBJ1-1
v_call: TRBV3-1/TRBV3-2
clone_size: .
d_call: .
cdr3_aa: CASSPRRGEAFF
cdr3_nt: TGTGCCAGCAGCCCCCGGAGGGGTGAAGCTTTCTTT

j_call: TRBJ1-3
v_call: TRBV4-2
clone_size: .
d_call: .
cdr3_aa: CASSQNPGASSGNTIYF
cdr3_nt: TGTGCCAGCAGCCAAAACCCAGGGGCGAGCTCTGGAAACACCATATATTTT

j_call: TRBJ2-7
v_call: TRBV3-1/TRBV3-2
clone_size: .
d_call: TRBD2
cdr3_aa: CASSGLAGGNEQYF
cdr3_nt: TGTGCCAGCAGCGGGCTAGCGGGGGGCAACGAGCAGTACTTC

j_call: TRBJ2-7
v_call: TRBV5-4
clone_size: .
d_call: TRBD2
cdr3_aa: CASSSDPGEGYEQYF
cdr3_nt: TGTGCCAGCAGCTCGGATCCGGGGGAGGGATACGAGCAGTACTTC

j_call: TRBJ1-5
v_call: TRBV12-3/TRBV12-4
clone_size: few
d_call: TRBD1
cdr3_aa: CASRRQGSQPQHF
cdr3_nt: TGTGCCAGCAGGCGACAGGGAAGTCAGCCCCAGCATTTT

j_call: TRBJ2-7
v_call: TRBV4-1
clone_size: .
d_call: .
cdr3_aa: CASSQLLAGTYEQYF
cdr3_nt: TGCGCCAGCAGCCAGCTACTGGCAGGTACCTACGAGCAGTACTTC

j_call: TRBJ1-6
v_call: TRBV6-5
clone_size: few
d_call: TRBD1
cdr3_aa: CASSRDRVLSPLHF
cdr3_nt: TGTGCCAGCAGTCGGGACAGGGTGCTTTCACCCCTCCACTTT

j_call: TRBJ1-6
v_call: TRBV28
clone_size: .
d_call: .
cdr3_aa: CASSLSGLPSPLHF
cdr3_nt: TGTGCCAGCAGTTTGTCAGGGCTTCCTTCACCCCTCCACTTT

j_call: TRBJ1-1
v_call: TRBV28
clone_size: .
d_call: .
cdr3_aa: CASSLAGLSTEAFF
cdr3_nt: TGTGCCAGCAGTTTAGCGGGGCTGAGCACTGAAGCTTTCTTT

j_call: TRBJ2-5
v_call: TRBV15
clone_size: .
d_call: TRBD2
cdr3_aa: CATSREGTSKETQYF
cdr3_nt: TGTGCCACCAGCAGAGAGGGGACTAGTAAAGAGACCCAGTACTTC

j_call: TRBJ2-7
v_call: TRBV4-3
clone_size: few
d_call: .
cdr3_aa: CASSQVAGNYEQYF
cdr3_nt: TGCGCCAGCAGCCAAGTCGCGGGGAACTACGAGCAGTACTTC

j_call: TRBJ2-1
v_call: TRBV6-5
clone_size: .
d_call: .
cdr3_aa: CASSSGTAREQFF
cdr3_nt: TGTGCCAGCAGCTCCGGGACTGCCCGCGAGCAGTTCTTC

j_call: TRBJ1-2
v_call: TRBV2
clone_size: .
d_call: TRBD1
cdr3_aa: CASAPTGGPGGYTF
cdr3_nt: TGTGCCAGCGCCCCTACAGGGGGACCGGGTGGCTACACCTTC

j_call: TRBJ2-3
v_call: TRBV7-2
clone_size: once
d_call: TRBD1
cdr3_aa: CASSLAREQGAYF
cdr3_nt: TGTGCCAGCAGCTTAGCGAGGGAACAGGGGGCATATTTT

j_call: TRBJ1-6
v_call: TRBV7-2
clone_size: once
d_call: .
cdr3_aa: CASSLDGLSPLHF
cdr3_nt: TGTGCCAGCAGCTTGGATGGGCTGTCACCCCTCCACTTT

j_call: TRBJ2-3
v_call: TRBV5-1
clone_size: .
d_call: .
cdr3_aa: CASSLEAVASTDTQYF
cdr3_nt: TGCGCCAGCAGCTTGGAGGCCGTAGCTAGCACAGATACGCAGTATTTT

j_call: TRBJ2-3
v_call: TRBV19
clone_size: .
d_call: TRBD1
cdr3_aa: CASSQTRTGSTDTQYF
cdr3_nt: TGTGCCAGTAGTCAAACTAGGACAGGTAGCACAGATACGCAGTATTTT

j_call: TRBJ1-2
v_call: TRBV5-8
clone_size: .
d_call: .
cdr3_aa: CASSPSWRGGNGYTF
cdr3_nt: TGTGCCAGCAGCCCCTCATGGAGGGGAGGGAATGGCTACACCTTC

j_call: TRBJ1-5
v_call: TRBV7-2
clone_size: .
d_call: .
cdr3_aa: CASSATGRVSNQPQHF
cdr3_nt: TGTGCCAGCAGCGCCACAGGGAGGGTTTCCAATCAGCCCCAGCATTTT

j_call: TRBJ2-3
v_call: TRBV9
clone_size: .
d_call: TRBD1
cdr3_aa: CASSEGQGGDTQYF
cdr3_nt: TGTGCCAGCAGCGAGGGACAGGGGGGAGATACGCAGTATTTT

j_call: TRBJ1-6
v_call: TRBV7-3
clone_size: .
d_call: TRBD1
cdr3_aa: CASSSEPTGVSPLHF
cdr3_nt: TGTGCCAGCAGCTCTGAGCCGACAGGGGTCTCACCCCTCCACTTT

j_call: TRBJ1-2
v_call: TRBV18
clone_size: .
d_call: TRBD1
cdr3_aa: CASSPMQDRAVGYGYTF
cdr3_nt: TGTGCCAGCTCACCAATGCAAGACAGGGCCGTGGGCTATGGCTACACCTTC

j_call: TRBJ2-1
v_call: TRBV28
clone_size: .
d_call: TRBD1
cdr3_aa: CASSGTGINEQFF
cdr3_nt: TGTGCCAGCTCGGGGACAGGGATAAATGAGCAGTTCTTC

j_call: TRBJ1-2
v_call: TRBV18
clone_size: .
d_call: .
cdr3_aa: CASAGLGYGYTF
cdr3_nt: TGTGCCAGCGCAGGGCTTGGCTATGGCTACACCTTC

j_call: TRBJ1-3
v_call: TRBV5-1
clone_size: few
d_call: TRBD1
cdr3_aa: CASSQRQGSGNTIYF
cdr3_nt: TGCGCCAGCAGCCAACGACAGGGAAGCGGAAACACCATATATTTT

j_call: TRBJ1-3
v_call: TRBV14
clone_size: .
d_call: .
cdr3_aa: CASSLLIDGNTIYF
cdr3_nt: TGTGCCAGCAGCCTACTCATCGATGGAAACACCATATATTTT

j_call: TRBJ1-1
v_call: TRBV4-3
clone_size: .
d_call: .
cdr3_aa: CASSQEGHTEAFF
cdr3_nt: TGCGCCAGCAGCCAGGAGGGTCACACTGAAGCTTTCTTT

j_call: TRBJ1-2
v_call: TRBV19
clone_size: .
d_call: .
cdr3_aa: CASMQGSFYYGYTF
cdr3_nt: TGTGCCAGTATGCAGGGTTCGTTTTACTATGGCTACACCTTC

j_call: TRBJ2-7
v_call: TRBV29-1
clone_size: .
d_call: TRBD1
cdr3_aa: CSVEVQGADYEQYF
cdr3_nt: TGCAGCGTTGAAGTACAGGGGGCGGACTACGAGCAGTACTTC

j_call: TRBJ1-1
v_call: TRBV16
clone_size: many
d_call: .
cdr3_aa: CASSRMGMNTEAFF
cdr3_nt: TGTGCCAGCAGCCGAATGGGCATGAACACTGAAGCTTTCTTT

j_call: TRBJ1-3
v_call: TRBV20-1
clone_size: .
d_call: .
cdr3_aa: CSASPGDTIYF
cdr3_nt: TGCAGTGCTAGCCCGGGAGACACCATATATTTT

j_call: TRBJ1-1
v_call: TRBV7-2
clone_size: .
d_call: .
cdr3_aa: CASSWSPSMYQNTEAFF
cdr3_nt: TGTGCCAGCAGCTGGAGTCCCTCCATGTACCAGAACACTGAAGCTTTCTTT

j_call: TRBJ1-2
v_call: TRBV10-3
clone_size: .
d_call: TRBD1
cdr3_aa: CAIKGTGGFGGYTF
cdr3_nt: TGTGCCATCAAAGGGACAGGGGGATTTGGAGGCTACACCTTC

j_call: TRBJ2-1
v_call: TRBV15
clone_size: .
d_call: TRBD2
cdr3_aa: CATSRVSGLAGANEQFF
cdr3_nt: TGTGCCACCAGCAGAGTGTCGGGACTAGCGGGAGCTAATGAGCAGTTCTTC

j_call: TRBJ2-1
v_call: TRBV2
clone_size: .
d_call: TRBD2
cdr3_aa: CASSVMSGGVNEQFF
cdr3_nt: TGTGCCAGCAGTGTCATGAGCGGGGGGGTAAATGAGCAGTTCTTC

j_call: TRBJ2-7
v_call: TRBV6-5
clone_size: .
d_call: .
cdr3_aa: CASTPQGSEQYF
cdr3_nt: TGTGCCAGCACCCCCCAGGGGAGCGAGCAGTACTTC

j_call: TRBJ1-1
v_call: TRBV28
clone_size: .
d_call: .
cdr3_aa: CASSLEGEGTEAFF
cdr3_nt: TGTGCCAGCAGTCTAGAAGGGGAGGGGACTGAAGCTTTCTTT

j_call: TRBJ1-2
v_call: TRBV4-2
clone_size: .
d_call: .
cdr3_aa: CASSQEWQTFYGYTF
cdr3_nt: TGTGCCAGCAGCCAAGAGTGGCAGACTTTTTATGGCTACACCTTC

j_call: TRBJ1-5
v_call: TRBV6-5
clone_size: .
d_call: TRBD1
cdr3_aa: CATEGDRVNQPQHF
cdr3_nt: TGTGCCACCGAGGGGGACAGGGTAAATCAGCCCCAGCATTTT

j_call: TRBJ2-3
v_call: TRBV4-3
clone_size: few
d_call: .
cdr3_aa: CASSDYPHSDTQYF
cdr3_nt: TGCGCCAGCAGCGACTACCCTCATTCAGATACGCAGTATTTT